One sample yielded the 27 T cell receptor beta chains listed below, sequenced in a study of blood T cell repertoires in COVID-19. Clones were sequenced by immunoSEQ multiplex PCR, and TCRdb holds only the in-frame ones, with some missing. The sample carries 150,000 to 200,000 clones, roughly 84% recorded once. The sequencing sample was made of peripheral blood. The receptors stem from a human donor with acute or convalescent COVID-19. The donor label of this sample is uncertain.

The chain employs TRBV7-3 and TRBJ2-1; 8 nucleotides line up with TRBD2. Germline V CDR1 and CDR2: SGHTA, FQGTGA. Trimming at V came to 3 bases and at J to 10 bases, leaving 11 bases not matched to a gene. The CDR3 length is 15 residues. The CDR3: CASSLAPQREREQFF. The CDR3 DNA reads TGTGCCAGCAGCTTGGCCCCTCAGCGGGAGAGAGAGCAGTTCTTC.

This clone came up a few times. This chain joins TRBV4-2 and TRBJ2-7; 7 bases map to TRBD2. The CDR3 covers 15 residues. Germline CDR1 and CDR2: LGHNA and YNFKEQ. J gave up 3 bases and V 1 base, and 6 bases lay outside the gene matches. The CDR3 sequence is CASSQATSEYYEQYF. The CDR3 DNA sequence: TGTGCCAGCAGCCAAGCTACTAGCGAGTACTACGAGCAGTACTTC.

This chain joins TRBV28 and TRBJ2-7; tentative D call: TRBD1 (7 bases). Germline assignment: CDR1 MDHEN and CDR2 SYDVKM. The V end lost 7 bases, the J end lost 3 bases, and 16 bases lay between the germline ends. The CDR3 has 14 residues. CDR3 in DNA: TGTGCCAGCATCCAGGGGGGTGAAAACTACGAGCAGTACTTC. It yields the protein CASIQGGENYEQYF.

The chain recombines TRBV6-2 or TRBV6-3 with TRBJ2-7; D is unclear. Germline V lookup: CDR1 MNHEY, CDR2 SVGEGT. This CDR3 has 15 amino acids. V dropped 7 bases and J dropped 0 bases, with 16 bases sitting between them. CDR3 in DNA: TGTGCCAGCACCCCGGCGGCCGCTGTCTCCTACGAGCAGTACTTC. Its protein product is CASTPAAAVSYEQYF.

The CDR3: CAWIPTGFREQYF. The CDR3 region has the DNA TGTGCCTGGATCCCGACAGGGTTCCGTGAGCAGTACTTC. This chain links TRBV30 with TRBJ2-7, with 7 positions matching TRBD1. This CDR3 spans 13 amino acids. Trimming at V came to 4 bases and at J to 7 bases, leaving 10 bases not matched to a gene. The germline CDR1 and CDR2 sequences are GTSNPN and SVGIG (reference sequence).

The rearrangement links TRBV28 to TRBJ1-2, with TRBD1 as a possible D gene (5 bases). The germline V gene encodes CDR1 MDHEN and CDR2 SYDVKM. V was shortened by 10 bases and J by 5 bases, with 17 bases between the two germline ends. The CDR3 has 13 residues. CDR3 nucleotide sequence: TGTGCCACCCTCGGGGGGGGATGGTATGGCTACACCTTC. It yields the protein CATLGGGWYGYTF.

V and J are TRBV9 and TRBJ2-7, with D possibly matching TRBD2 (5 bases). The V end lost 4 bases, the J end lost 0 bases, and 8 bases lay between the germline ends. The CDR3 covers 13 residues. Germline CDR1 is SGDLS and CDR2 is YYNGEE. CDR3 nucleotide sequence: TGTGCCAGCAGCCGGGGTCGCTCCTACGAGCAGTACTTC. This gives the protein CASSRGRSYEQYF.

This rearrangement joins TRBV10-2 to TRBJ1-5; D gene unclear. The CDR3 runs 15 residues. The germline V gene encodes CDR1 WSHSY and CDR2 SAAADI. Trimming pared 0 bases from V and 0 bases from J, leaving 6 bases between. This CDR3 is CASSESSYSNQPQHF. The DNA of the CDR3 is TGCGCCAGCAGTGAGTCGAGCTATAGCAATCAGCCCCAGCATTTT.

V is TRBV5-1 and J is TRBJ2-5; 10 bases agree with TRBD1. The V and J ends lost 3 bases and 7 bases, in that order; junction bases with no gene match: 6. This CDR3 spans 14 amino acids. Germline values: CDR1 SGHRS, CDR2 YFSETQ. CDR3 residues: CASSSRDRGGTQYF. As DNA, the CDR3 is TGCGCCAGCAGCTCACGGGACAGGGGTGGGACCCAGTACTTC.

Comment on this clone: Possible read error: a much larger clone is one base away. The same CDR3 is also encoded by other DNA sequences in this sample. The V gene is TRBV3-1 (or the pseudogene TRBV3-2), the J gene TRBJ1-5; maybe TRBD1 (5 bases). Trimming stripped 3 bases from V and 4 bases from J, with 10 bases between. CDR3 size: 14 residues. Germline V gene sequence: CDR1 LGHDT, CDR2 YNNKEL (reference sequence). CDR3 nucleotides: TGTGCCAGCAGCCATCGGGGGGGAAATCAGCCCCAGCATTTT. This encodes CASSHRGGNQPQHF.

The chain links TRBV19 to TRBJ2-2, with 8 bases that match TRBD1. The CDR3 covers 15 residues. Germline CDR1 LNHDA, CDR2 SQIVND (reference sequence). The V and J ends lost 9 bases and 1 base, in that order; junction bases with no gene match: 7. CDR3: CASLTGGENTGELFF. CDR3 sequence (DNA): TGTGCCAGCCTTACAGGGGGAGAGAACACCGGGGAGCTGTTTTTT.

The genes are TRBV6-5 and TRBJ1-5; 8 positions agree with TRBD1. The CDR3 is made up of 13 amino acids. V shed 10 bases and J 8 bases; nucleotides not matched to a gene: 10. Germline-derived CDR1 and CDR2 are MNHEY and SVGAGI. The CDR3 here is CATVSRDRKPQHF. CDR3 in DNA: TGTGCCACCGTGTCCCGGGACAGGAAGCCCCAGCATTTT.

The chain links TRBV7-7 to TRBJ2-3; no reliable D call. CDR1 and CDR2 (germline): SSHAT, FNYEAQ (reference sequence). V shed 2 bases and J shed 0 bases, with 9 bases lying between them. The length of the CDR3 is 15 residues. CDR3 amino acids: CASSLRSESTDTQYF. The CDR3 coding sequence is TGTGCCAGCAGCTTACGCAGCGAGAGCACAGATACGCAGTATTTT. Using reference TRBV7-7 and TRBJ2-3 for the parts outside the CDR3, the full variable domain is GAGVSQSPRYKVTKRGQDVTLRCDPISSHATLYWYQQALGQGPEFLTYFNYEAQPDKSGLPSDRFSAERPEGSISTLTIQRTEQRDSAMYRCASSLRSESTDTQYFGPGTRLTVL.

A few counts support this clone. This rearrangement joins TRBV7-2 to TRBJ1-4; tentatively, D is TRBD1 (5 bases). CDR1 and CDR2 (germline): SGHTA, FQGNSA. V lost 2 bases to trimming and J lost 6 bases, with 16 bases between them. The CDR3 is 16 residues long. The DNA for the CDR3 is TGTGCCAGCAGCTTACGTTTTTCAGGGTCGGATGAAAAACTGTTTTTT. This translates into CASSLRFSGSDEKLFF.

The J gene is TRBJ2-7, the V gene TRBV29-1; TRBD1 agrees at 8 bases. CDR3 length: 12 amino acids. V shed 4 bases and J 2 bases; nucleotides not matched to a gene: 1. Germline loops: CDR1 SQVTM, CDR2 ANQGSEA. The CDR3 protein is CSVGDRTYEQYF. CDR3 DNA: TGCAGCGTTGGGGACAGGACCTACGAGCAGTACTTC.

This clone has a count of ten or more. CDR3 coding DNA: TGTGCCAGCAGCTTGGGACTACCTCAAGATACGCAGTATTTT. This translates into CASSLGLPQDTQYF. This rearrangement joins TRBV5-8 to TRBJ2-3, with D possibly being TRBD2 (5 bases). This CDR3 contains 14 residues. The germline V gene has CDR1 SGHTS and CDR2 YDEGEE. Trimming took 0 bases from V and 5 from J, leaving 10 bases between them. Complete variable domain (other parts from reference TRBV5-8 and TRBJ2-3): EAGVTQSPTHLIKTRGQQATLRCSPISGHTSVYWYQQALGLGLQFLLWYDEGEERNRGNFPPRFSGRQFPNYSSELNVNALELEDSALYLCASSLGLPQDTQYFGPGTRLTVL.

This clone was detected once. The chain recombines TRBV30 with TRBJ1-2; no firm D call. This CDR3 contains 14 residues. V lost 0 bases and J 4 bases, leaving 12 bases between the germline ends. Germline CDR1 and CDR2: GTSNPN and SVGIG (reference sequence). DNA of the CDR3: TGTGCCTGGAGTGTAGGTCGGGAGTCCTATGGCTACACCTTC. Translating it yields CAWSVGRESYGYTF.

The chain employs TRBV30 and TRBJ1-6, with 7 bases fitting TRBD1. The germline CDR1 and CDR2 sequences are GTSNPN and SVGIG (reference sequence). The CDR3 length is 16 residues. The trim removed 1 base at V and 4 bases at J, leaving 7 bases unmatched. CDR3 sequence reads: CAWSDLSGQYNSPLHF. The CDR3 region has the DNA TGTGCCTGGAGTGACCTCTCGGGACAGTATAATTCACCCCTCCACTTT.

The genes are TRBV27 and TRBJ2-3; D possibly corresponds to TRBD2 (6 bases). This CDR3 contains 15 residues. Germline CDR1 is MNHEY and CDR2 is SMNVEV (reference sequence). The V end was cut by 8 bases, the J end by 5 bases, with 20 bases between. CDR3 residues: CASGSGRGWGDTQYF. Here the CDR3 DNA reads TGTGCCAGCGGCTCAGGGCGGGGATGGGGAGATACGCAGTATTTT.

This chain links TRBV30 with TRBJ2-7; a possible D gene is TRBD1 (5 bases). CDR3 length: 14 residues. In germline, CDR1 is GTSNPN, CDR2 SVGIG (reference sequence). Trimming pared 2 bases from V and 7 bases from J, leaving 18 bases between. CDR3 sequence (DNA): TGTGCCTGGAGTCGCCCCAGGACAATTGGTGAGCAGTACTTC. This encodes CAWSRPRTIGEQYF. Full variable domain (missing parts from reference TRBV30 and TRBJ2-7): SQTIHQWPATLVQPVGSPLSLECTVEGTSNPNLYWYRQAAGRGLQLLFYSVGIGQISSEVPQNLSASRPQDRQFILSSKKLLLSDSGFYLCAWSRPRTIGEQYFGPGTRLTVT.

The chain carries TRBV5-6 and TRBJ1-2; tentatively, D is TRBD1 (5 bases). Germline loops: CDR1 SGHDT, CDR2 YYEEEE. The CDR3 contains 16 residues. The ends were cut back, 6 bases at V and 4 bases at J, with 22 bases in the middle. The CDR3 DNA sequence: TGTGCCAGCACAGGGTCGGTGGTGGGGTTTACCTATGGCTACACCTTC. Translated, it gives CASTGSVVGFTYGYTF.

The chain recombines TRBV7-8 with TRBJ2-2; D perhaps matches TRBD1 (5 bases). The length of the CDR3 is 14 residues. Germline assignment: CDR1 SGHVS and CDR2 FQNEAQ. The V end was cut by 0 bases, the J end by 8 bases, with 10 bases between. The CDR3 spells CASSLAGDLGELFF. In DNA, the CDR3 is TGTGCCAGCAGCTTAGCAGGGGATCTGGGGGAGCTGTTTTTT.

The gene calls are TRBV24-1 and TRBJ2-5; TRBD1 matches at 10 bases. CDR1 is KGHDR, CDR2 SFDVKD, per germline. The CDR3 length is 18 residues. V shed 4 bases and J 2 bases; nucleotides not matched to a gene: 12. The CDR3 nucleotides read TGTGCCACCAGTGACCCCCGACAGGGGGCGCGGGGGCAAGAGACCCAGTACTTC. Its translation is CATSDPRQGARGQETQYF.

The chain combines TRBV28 with TRBJ2-7, with 9 nucleotides matching TRBD1. The V segment lost 0 bases and the J segment 1 base; nucleotides outside the gene matches: 4. This CDR3 comprises 16 residues. In germline, CDR1 is MDHEN, CDR2 SYDVKM. CDR3 residues: CASSLWGTGTSYEQYF. In DNA form, the CDR3 reads TGTGCCAGCAGTTTATGGGGGACAGGGACATCCTACGAGCAGTACTTC. The whole variable domain, filled in from reference TRBV28 and TRBJ2-7, reads DVKVTQSSRYLVKRTGEKVFLECVQDMDHENMFWYRQDPGLGLRLIYFSYDVKMKEKGDIPEGYSVSREKKERFSLILESASTNQTSMYLCASSLWGTGTSYEQYFGPGTRLTVT.

This clone has a single count. The V call is TRBV4-2, the J call TRBJ2-2, with a possible D match to TRBD1 (5 bases). The CDR3 has 15 residues. CDR1 LGHNA and CDR2 YNFKEQ come from the germline V gene. V was cut by 0 bases and J by 6 bases, with 11 bases left in between. The CDR3 DNA follows: TGTGCCAGCAGCCAAGATCACATAGGGGCCGGGGAGCTGTTTTTT. Translated, it gives CASSQDHIGAGELFF.

The CDR3 region has the DNA TGTGCCAGCAGCTTGGGGGTTGGGACAGTTGCTAATGAAAAACTGTTTTTT. This sequence encodes CASSLGVGTVANEKLFF. The chain joins TRBV5-8 to TRBJ1-4; 7 bases line up with TRBD1. The CDR3 extends over 17 amino acids. Germline V gives CDR1 SGHTS, CDR2 YDEGEE. Unmatched junction bases numbered 8, after V lost 0 bases and J lost 3 bases.

V and J are TRBV4-2 and TRBJ1-1; tentative D call: TRBD1 (5 bases). The CDR3 runs 15 residues. The V end lost 7 bases, the J end lost 0 bases, and 15 bases lay between the germline ends. Germline V CDR1 and CDR2: LGHNA, YNFKEQ. CDR3 nucleotides: TGTGCCAGCAATCAGGGAAGCGGGATGAACACTGAAGCTTTCTTT. This translates into CASNQGSGMNTEAFF.